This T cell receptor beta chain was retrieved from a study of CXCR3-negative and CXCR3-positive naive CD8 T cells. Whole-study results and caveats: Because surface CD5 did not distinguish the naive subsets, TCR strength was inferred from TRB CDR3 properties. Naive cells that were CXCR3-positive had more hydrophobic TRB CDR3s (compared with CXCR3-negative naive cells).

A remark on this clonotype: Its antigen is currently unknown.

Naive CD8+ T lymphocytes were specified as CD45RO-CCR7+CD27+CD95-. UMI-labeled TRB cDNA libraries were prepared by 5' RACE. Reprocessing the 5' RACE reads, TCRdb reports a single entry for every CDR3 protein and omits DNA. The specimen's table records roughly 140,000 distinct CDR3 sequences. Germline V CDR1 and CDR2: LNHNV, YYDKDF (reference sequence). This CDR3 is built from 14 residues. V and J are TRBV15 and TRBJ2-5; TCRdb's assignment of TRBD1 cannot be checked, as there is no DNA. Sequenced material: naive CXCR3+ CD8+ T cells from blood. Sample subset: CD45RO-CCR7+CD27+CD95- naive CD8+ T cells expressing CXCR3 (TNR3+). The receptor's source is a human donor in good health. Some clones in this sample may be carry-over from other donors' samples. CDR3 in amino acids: CATAQVGRQETQYF.